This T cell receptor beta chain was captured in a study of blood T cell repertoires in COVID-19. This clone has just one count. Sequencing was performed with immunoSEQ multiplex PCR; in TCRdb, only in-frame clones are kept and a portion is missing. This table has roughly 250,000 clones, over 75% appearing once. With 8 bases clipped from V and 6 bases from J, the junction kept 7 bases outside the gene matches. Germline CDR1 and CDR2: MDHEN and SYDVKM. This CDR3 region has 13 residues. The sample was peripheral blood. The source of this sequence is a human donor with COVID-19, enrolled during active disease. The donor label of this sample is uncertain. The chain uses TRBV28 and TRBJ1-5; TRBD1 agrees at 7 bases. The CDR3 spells CASLRTGGQPQHF. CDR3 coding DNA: TGTGCCAGCCTCCGGACAGGCGGTCAGCCCCAGCATTTT.